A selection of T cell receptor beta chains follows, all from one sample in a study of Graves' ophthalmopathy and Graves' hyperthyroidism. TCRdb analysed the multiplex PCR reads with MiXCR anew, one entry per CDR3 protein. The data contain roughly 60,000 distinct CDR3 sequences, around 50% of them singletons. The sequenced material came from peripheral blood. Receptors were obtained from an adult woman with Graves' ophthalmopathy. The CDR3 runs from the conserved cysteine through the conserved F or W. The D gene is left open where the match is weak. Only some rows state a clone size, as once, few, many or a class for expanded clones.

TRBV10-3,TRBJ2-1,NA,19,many,CAISKPRVGGRATYNEQFF,TGTGCCATCAGTAAGCCCCGAGTAGGGGGGCGGGCAACCTACAATGAGCAGTTCTTC
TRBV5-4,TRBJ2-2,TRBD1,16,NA,CASSFQTGTNTGELVF,TGCGCCAGCAGCTTCCAGACAGGGACGAACACCGGGGAGCTGGTTTTT
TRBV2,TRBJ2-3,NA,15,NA,CASTLMGTLNNEQYF,TGTGCCAGCACCCTGATGGGGACACTTAACAATGAGCAGTATTTT
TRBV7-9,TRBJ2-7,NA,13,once,CTSSQGQDYEQYF,TGTACCAGCAGCCAAGGGCAAGACTACGAGCAGTACTTC
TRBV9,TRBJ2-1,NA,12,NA,CASNGNTGEQFF,TGTGCCAGCAACGGGAACACCGGGGAGCAGTTCTTC
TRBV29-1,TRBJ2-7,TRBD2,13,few,CSVELAGVYEQYF,TGCAGCGTTGAACTAGCGGGCGTCTACGAGCAGTACTTC
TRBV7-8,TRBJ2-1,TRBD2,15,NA,CASSLAGRAYNEQFF,TGTGCCAGCAGCTTAGCCGGGAGGGCCTACAATGAGCAGTTCTTC
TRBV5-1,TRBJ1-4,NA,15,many,CASSLDGGLEDKLFF,TGCGCCAGCAGCTTGGACGGGGGCCTCGAAGACAAACTGTTTTTT
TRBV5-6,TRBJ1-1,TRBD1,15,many,CASSWEGQLNTEAFF,TGTGCCAGCAGCTGGGAGGGACAGTTGAACACTGAAGCTTTCTTT
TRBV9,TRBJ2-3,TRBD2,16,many,CASSGGAGGPTDTQYF,TGTGCCAGCAGCGGAGGAGCGGGAGGGCCGACAGATACGCAGTATTTT